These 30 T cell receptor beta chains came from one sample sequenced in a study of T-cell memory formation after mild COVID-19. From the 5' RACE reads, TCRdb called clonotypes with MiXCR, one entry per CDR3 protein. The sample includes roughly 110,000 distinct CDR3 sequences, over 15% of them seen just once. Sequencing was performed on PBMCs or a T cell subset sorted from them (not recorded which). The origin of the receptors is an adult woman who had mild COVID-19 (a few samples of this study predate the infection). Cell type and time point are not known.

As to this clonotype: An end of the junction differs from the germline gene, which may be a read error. The CDR3 spells CASSARGRPYYEQFF. CDR3 coding DNA: TGTGCCAGCAGTGCCCGGGGGAGGCCCTACTATGAGCAGTTCTTC. V usage is TRBV2 and J usage is TRBJ2-1, with a possible D match to TRBD2 (6 bases). Per germline, CDR1 SNHLY and CDR2 FYNNEI. The CDR3 covers 15 residues.

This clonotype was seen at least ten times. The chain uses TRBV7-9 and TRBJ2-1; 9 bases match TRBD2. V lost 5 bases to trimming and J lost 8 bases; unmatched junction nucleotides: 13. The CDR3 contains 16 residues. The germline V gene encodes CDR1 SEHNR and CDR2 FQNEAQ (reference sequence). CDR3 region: CASSLSPGLASDEQFF. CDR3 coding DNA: TGTGCCAGCAGCCTAAGTCCGGGACTAGCATCCGATGAGCAGTTCTTC.

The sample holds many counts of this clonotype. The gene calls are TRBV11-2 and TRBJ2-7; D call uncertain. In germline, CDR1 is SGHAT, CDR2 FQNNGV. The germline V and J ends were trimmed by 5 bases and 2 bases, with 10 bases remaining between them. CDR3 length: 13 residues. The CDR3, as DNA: TGTGCCAGCAGCAATTCTATCGCCTACGAGCAGTACTTC. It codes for CASSNSIAYEQYF.

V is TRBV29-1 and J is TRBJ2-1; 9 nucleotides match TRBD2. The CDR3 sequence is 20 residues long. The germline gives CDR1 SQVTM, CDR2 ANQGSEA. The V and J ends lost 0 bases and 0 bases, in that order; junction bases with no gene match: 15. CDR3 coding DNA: TGCAGCGTTGAAGAACCCCTTGGAAGCGGGGGGACTCTCTCCTACAATGAGCAGTTCTTC. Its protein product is CSVEEPLGSGGTLSYNEQFF.

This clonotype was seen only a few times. In DNA, the CDR3 is TGTGCCAGCAGCACCGGGAGCAGCTACGAGCAGTACTTC. Encoded protein: CASSTGSSYEQYF. The rearrangement links TRBV7-2 to TRBJ2-7; tentative D call: TRBD2 (6 bases). V gave up 5 bases and J gave up 3 bases, with 11 bases separating them. CDR3 length: 13 amino acids. Germline values: CDR1 SGHTA, CDR2 FQGNSA.

The CDR3 DNA follows: TGTGCCAGCAGCTTCGGAGCCGGGACTCCCGGGGCCGGGGAGCTGTTTTTT. As protein: CASSFGAGTPGAGELFF. V gene TRBV7-6 combines with J gene TRBJ2-2; D may be TRBD2 (6 bases). Trimming removed 3 bases at V and 6 bases at J, with 20 bases between. There are 17 residues in the CDR3. Germline loops: CDR1 SGHVS, CDR2 FNYEAQ. Together with reference TRBV7-6 and TRBJ2-2, the CDR3 gives the full variable domain: GAGVSQSPRYKVTKRGQDVALRCDPISGHVSLYWYRQALGQGPEFLTYFNYEAQQDKSGLPNDRFSAERPEGSISTLTIQRTEQRDSAMYRCASSFGAGTPGAGELFFGEGSRLTVL.

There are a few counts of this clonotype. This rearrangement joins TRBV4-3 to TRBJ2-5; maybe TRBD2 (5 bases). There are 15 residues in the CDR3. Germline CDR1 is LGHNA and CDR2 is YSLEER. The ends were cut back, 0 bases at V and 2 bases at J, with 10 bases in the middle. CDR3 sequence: CASSQDLQRQETQYF. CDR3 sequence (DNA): TGCGCCAGCAGCCAAGATCTTCAGCGGCAAGAGACCCAGTACTTC.

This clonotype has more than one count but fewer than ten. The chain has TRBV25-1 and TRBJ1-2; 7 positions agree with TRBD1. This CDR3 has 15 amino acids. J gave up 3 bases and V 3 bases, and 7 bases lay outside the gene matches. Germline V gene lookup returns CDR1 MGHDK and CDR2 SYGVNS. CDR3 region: CASSEGTARDYGYTF. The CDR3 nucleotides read TGTGCCAGCAGTGAGGGGACAGCCAGGGACTATGGCTACACCTTC.

The CDR3 spells CASTPAQGANYGYTF. The CDR3 coding sequence is TGTGCCAGTACCCCCGCACAAGGGGCCAACTATGGCTACACCTTC. V is TRBV19 and J is TRBJ1-2; weak D call: TRBD1 (5 bases). The germline V gene encodes CDR1 LNHDA and CDR2 SQIVND (reference sequence). Trimming pared 7 bases from V and 2 bases from J, leaving 17 bases between. The CDR3 loop spans 15 amino acids. Full variable domain (rest looked up from reference TRBV19 and TRBJ1-2): DGGITQSPKYLFRKEGQNVTLSCEQNLNHDAMYWYRQDPGQGLRLIYYSQIVNDFQKGDIAEGYSVSREKKESFPLTVTSAQKNPTAFYLCASTPAQGANYGYTFGSGTRLTVV.

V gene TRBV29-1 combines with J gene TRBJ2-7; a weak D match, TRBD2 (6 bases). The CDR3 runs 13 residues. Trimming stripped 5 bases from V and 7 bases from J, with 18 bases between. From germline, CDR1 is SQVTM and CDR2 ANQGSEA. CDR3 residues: CSVFSLGGTEQYF. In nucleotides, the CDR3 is TGCAGCGTTTTTAGTTTGGGCGGGACGGAGCAGTACTTC.

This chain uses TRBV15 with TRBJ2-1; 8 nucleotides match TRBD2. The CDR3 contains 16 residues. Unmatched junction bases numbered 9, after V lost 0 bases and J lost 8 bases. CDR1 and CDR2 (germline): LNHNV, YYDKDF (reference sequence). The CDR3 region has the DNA TGTGCCACCAGCAGAGATTGGGCGGGAGGCGTGGATGAGCAGTTCTTC. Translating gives CATSRDWAGGVDEQFF. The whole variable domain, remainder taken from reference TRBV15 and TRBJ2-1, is DAMVIQNPRYQVTQFGKPVTLSCSQTLNHNVMYWYQQKSSQAPKLLFHYYDKDFNNEADTPDNFQSRRPNTSFCFLDIRSPGLGDTAMYLCATSRDWAGGVDEQFFGPGTRLTVL.

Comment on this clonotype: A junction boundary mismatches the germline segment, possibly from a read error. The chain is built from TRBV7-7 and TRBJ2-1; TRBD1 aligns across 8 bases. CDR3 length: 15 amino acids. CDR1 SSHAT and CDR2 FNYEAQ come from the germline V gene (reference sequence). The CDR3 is CASSRTGSSYNEQFF. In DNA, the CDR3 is TGTGCTAGCAGCCGGACAGGGAGCTCCTACAATGAGCAGTTCTTC.

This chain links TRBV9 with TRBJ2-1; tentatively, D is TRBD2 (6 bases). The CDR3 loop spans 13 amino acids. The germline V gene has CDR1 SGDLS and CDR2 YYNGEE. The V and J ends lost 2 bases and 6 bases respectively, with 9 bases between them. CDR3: CASSVGTPNEQFF. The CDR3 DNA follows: TGTGCCAGCAGCGTCGGGACTCCCAATGAGCAGTTCTTC.

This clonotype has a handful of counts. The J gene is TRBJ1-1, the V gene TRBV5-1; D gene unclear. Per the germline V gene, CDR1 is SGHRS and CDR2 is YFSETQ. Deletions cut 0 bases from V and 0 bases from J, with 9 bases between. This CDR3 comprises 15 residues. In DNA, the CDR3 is TGCGCCAGCAGCTTGGTTGGTGTAATGAACACTGAAGCTTTCTTT. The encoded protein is CASSLVGVMNTEAFF.

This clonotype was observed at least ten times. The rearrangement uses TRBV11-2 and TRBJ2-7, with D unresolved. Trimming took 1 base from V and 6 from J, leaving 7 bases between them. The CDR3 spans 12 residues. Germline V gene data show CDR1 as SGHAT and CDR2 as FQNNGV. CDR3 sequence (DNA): TGTGCCAGCAGCTTAGTCTTCAGCGAGCAGTACTTC. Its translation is CASSLVFSEQYF.

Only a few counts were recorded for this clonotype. CDR3 amino acids: CSAREGLTSTDTQYF. CDR3 DNA sequence: TGCAGTGCTAGAGAGGGCTTAACTAGCACAGATACGCAGTATTTT. The chain has TRBV20-1 and TRBJ2-3; D not resolved. CDR3 length equals 15 residues. Germline V gene lookup returns CDR1 DFQATT and CDR2 SNEGSKA (reference sequence). The germline V and J ends were trimmed by 0 bases and 0 bases, with 10 bases remaining between them.

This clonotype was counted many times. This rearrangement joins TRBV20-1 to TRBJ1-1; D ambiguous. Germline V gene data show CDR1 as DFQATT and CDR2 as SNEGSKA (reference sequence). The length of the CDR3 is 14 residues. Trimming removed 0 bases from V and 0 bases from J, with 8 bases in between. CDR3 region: CSARDREMNTEAFF. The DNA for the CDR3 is TGCAGTGCTAGAGACCGCGAGATGAACACTGAAGCTTTCTTT.

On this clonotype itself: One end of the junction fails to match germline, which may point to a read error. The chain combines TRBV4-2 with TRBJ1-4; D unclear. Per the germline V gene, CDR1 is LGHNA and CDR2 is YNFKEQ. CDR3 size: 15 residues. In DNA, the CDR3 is TGTGCCAGCAGCTCTCTGACGGGAACTAATGAAAAACTGATTTTT. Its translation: CASSSLTGTNEKLIF.

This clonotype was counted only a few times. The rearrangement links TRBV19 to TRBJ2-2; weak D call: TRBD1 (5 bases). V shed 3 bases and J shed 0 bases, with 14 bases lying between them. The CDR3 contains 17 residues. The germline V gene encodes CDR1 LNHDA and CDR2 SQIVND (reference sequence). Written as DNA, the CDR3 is TGTGCCAGTAGTATTTGGCCCGACAGAGCGAACACCGGGGAGCTGTTTTTT. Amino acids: CASSIWPDRANTGELFF.

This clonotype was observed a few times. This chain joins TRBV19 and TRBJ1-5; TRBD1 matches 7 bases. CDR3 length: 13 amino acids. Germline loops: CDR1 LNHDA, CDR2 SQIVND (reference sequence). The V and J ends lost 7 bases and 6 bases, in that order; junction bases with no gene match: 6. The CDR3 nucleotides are TGTGCCAGTATCGGGCAGGGGGGTCAGCCCCAGCATTTT. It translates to CASIGQGGQPQHF.

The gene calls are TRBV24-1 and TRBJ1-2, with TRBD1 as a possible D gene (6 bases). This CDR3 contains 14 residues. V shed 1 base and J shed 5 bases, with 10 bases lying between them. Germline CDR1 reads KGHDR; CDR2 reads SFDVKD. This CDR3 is CATSDFSRGYGYTF. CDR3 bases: TGTGCCACCAGTGATTTTAGCAGGGGATATGGCTACACCTTC.

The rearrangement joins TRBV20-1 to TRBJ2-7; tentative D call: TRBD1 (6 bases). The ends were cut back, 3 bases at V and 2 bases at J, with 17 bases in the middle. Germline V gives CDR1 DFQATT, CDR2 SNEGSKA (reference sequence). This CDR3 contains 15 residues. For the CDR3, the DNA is TGCAGTGCTAGGGACCCAGGGGACCCCACCTACGAGCAGTACTTC. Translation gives CSARDPGDPTYEQYF.

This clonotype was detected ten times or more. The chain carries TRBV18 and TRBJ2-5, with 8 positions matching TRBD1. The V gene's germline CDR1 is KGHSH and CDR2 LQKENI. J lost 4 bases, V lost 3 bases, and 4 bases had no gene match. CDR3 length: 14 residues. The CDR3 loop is CASSPGQGVETQYF. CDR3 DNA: TGTGCCAGCTCACCCGGACAGGGAGTAGAGACCCAGTACTTC.

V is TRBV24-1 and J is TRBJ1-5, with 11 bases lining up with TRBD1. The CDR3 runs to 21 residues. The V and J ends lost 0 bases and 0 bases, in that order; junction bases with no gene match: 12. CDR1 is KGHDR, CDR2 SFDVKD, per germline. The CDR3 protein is CATSDLKLRTGGSYSNQPQHF. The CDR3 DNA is TGTGCCACCAGTGATTTGAAATTGAGGACAGGGGGCTCGTATAGCAATCAGCCCCAGCATTTT.

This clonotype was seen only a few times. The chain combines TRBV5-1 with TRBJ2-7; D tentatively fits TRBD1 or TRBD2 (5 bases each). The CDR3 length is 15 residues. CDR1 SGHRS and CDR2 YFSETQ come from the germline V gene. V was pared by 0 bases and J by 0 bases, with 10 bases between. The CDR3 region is CASSLGEGYSYEQYF. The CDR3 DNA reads TGCGCCAGCAGCTTGGGAGAGGGGTACTCCTACGAGCAGTACTTC.

CDR3 in DNA: TGCGCCAGCAGCTTGGGGGCAGGAGGCAATCAGCCCCAGCATTTT. Protein product: CASSLGAGGNQPQHF. The chain joins TRBV5-1 to TRBJ1-5, with D unresolved. The V gene's germline CDR1 is SGHRS and CDR2 YFSETQ. V dropped 0 bases and J dropped 2 bases, with 9 bases sitting between them. CDR3 length equals 15 residues. The variable domain in full, completed from reference TRBV5-1 and TRBJ1-5, reads KAGVTQTPRYLIKTRGQQVTLSCSPISGHRSVSWYQQTPGQGLQFLFEYFSETQRNKGNFPGRFSGRQFSNSRSEMNVSTLELGDSALYLCASSLGAGGNQPQHFGDGTRLSIL.

The CDR3, as DNA: TGCGCCAGCAGCCGTGGGACCGACCAAGAGACCCAGTACTTC. This encodes CASSRGTDQETQYF. V is TRBV4-1 and J is TRBJ2-5; D may be TRBD1 or TRBD2 (5 bases each). Trimming pared 4 bases from V and 0 bases from J, leaving 9 bases between. This CDR3 region has 14 residues. Germline assignment: CDR1 MGHRA and CDR2 YSYEKL.

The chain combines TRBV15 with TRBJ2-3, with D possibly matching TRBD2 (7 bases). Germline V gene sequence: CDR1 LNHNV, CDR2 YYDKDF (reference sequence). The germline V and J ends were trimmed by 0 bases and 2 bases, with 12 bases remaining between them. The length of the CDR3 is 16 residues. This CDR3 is CATSRDRRGATDTQYF. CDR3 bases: TGTGCCACCAGCAGAGATCGTCGGGGGGCCACAGATACGCAGTATTTT.

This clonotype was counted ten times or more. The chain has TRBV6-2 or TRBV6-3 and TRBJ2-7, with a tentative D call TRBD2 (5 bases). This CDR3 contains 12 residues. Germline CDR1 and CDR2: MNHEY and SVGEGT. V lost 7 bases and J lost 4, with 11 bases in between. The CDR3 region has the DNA TGTGCCAGCACCGGACTGGGTTACGAGCAGTACTTC. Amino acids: CASTGLGYEQYF.

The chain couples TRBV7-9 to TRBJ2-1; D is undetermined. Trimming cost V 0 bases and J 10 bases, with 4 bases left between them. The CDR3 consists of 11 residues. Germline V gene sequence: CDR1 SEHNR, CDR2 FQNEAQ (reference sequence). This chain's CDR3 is CASSLAEEQFF. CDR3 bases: TGTGCCAGCAGCTTAGCCGAAGAGCAGTTCTTC.